This record looks at one T cell receptor beta chain sequence and its context. Method: immunoSEQ multiplex PCR; TCRdb's copy keeps in-frame clones and lacks some. The repertoire holds 40,000 to 65,000 clones, with 82% as singletons. The CDR3 runs to 15 residues. The V gene end was trimmed by 7 bases and the J gene end by 8 bases; junction bases not matched to a gene: 10. The germline V gene encodes CDR1 MNHEY and CDR2 SMNVEV (reference sequence). This sample was included in a study of blood T cell repertoires in COVID-19. On the study more broadly: Nucleic acid was either cDNA or gDNA, and it came from T cells, B-cell-depleted T cells, or PBMCs.

The rearrangement joins TRBV27 to TRBJ1-4, with TRBD1 matching 10 bases. The source of this sequence is a human donor in a cohort sampled during active COVID-19. Sequencing was done on a sample of peripheral blood. The CDR3 protein is CASKVPGQGNEKLFF. In DNA form, the CDR3 reads TGTGCCAGCAAAGTGCCGGGACAGGGGAACGAAAAACTGTTTTTT.